The present T cell receptor (beta chain) was sequenced within a study of Ad26.COV2.S vaccination and SARS-CoV-2 variants. Only in-frame clones appear in the TCRdb table, and some are missing; sequencing was by immunoSEQ multiplex PCR. This table holds about 94,000 clones, more than 65% found once. Sequences were derived from peripheral blood, sampled after recovery from COVID-19. The receptor's source is a human donor who had recovered from COVID-19.

DNA of the CDR3: TGTGCCAGCAGTGAAGTTGGAGGCGGGAGGTTTGAAAACATTCAGTACTTC. Encoded protein: CASSEVGGGRFENIQYF. The chain combines TRBV2 with TRBJ2-4; TRBD2 aligns across 8 bases. V lost 1 base, J lost 5 bases, and 10 bases stayed unmatched. Germline CDR1 is SNHLY and CDR2 is FYNNEI. This CDR3 has 17 amino acids.